This TCR beta chain is drawn from a study of cytomegalovirus exposure and HLA in healthy donors. Study-wide results and limits: Some TCR beta chains (164 of them) were listed as cytomegalovirus-associated. When the data were analyzed later, several of the most significant clusters appeared to be linked to common viral pathogens.

The CDR3 is made up of 12 amino acids. CDR1 is SGHDT and CDR2 is YYEEEE in the germline V gene. Trimming stripped 0 bases from V and 8 bases from J, with 5 bases between. The PCR contained 60 Vbeta and 13 Jbeta primers. Sequenced by immunoSEQ multiplex PCR; TCRdb stores in-frame clones only, minus some. This repertoire includes roughly 100,000 clones. Worth noting for this clone: The target antigen is unknown.

The source is a man in his forties in good health and CMV-seronegative. The chain employs TRBV5-6 and TRBJ1-4; D not resolved. The sample was PBMCs. The chain's CDR3 is CASSLGREKLFF. Here the CDR3 DNA reads TGTGCCAGCAGCTTGGGGCGGGAAAAACTGTTTTTT.